These 14 T cell receptor beta chains were sequenced from one sample in a study of shared clonotypes between healthy human individuals. Sequencing used immunoSEQ multiplex PCR; TCRdb keeps in-frame clones, though not all of them. Of approximately 440,000 clones in the sample, 60% to 80% are singletons; the top ten hold more than 10%. The sample was PBMCs. The receptors were sampled from a middle-aged woman in good health. Some clones in this sample may be carry-over from other donors' samples.

The gene calls are TRBV11-2 and TRBJ2-7; D is unclear. V lost 4 bases and J 1 base, leaving 2 bases between the germline ends. The CDR3 is 11 amino acids. The germline gives CDR1 SGHAT, CDR2 FQNNGV. This CDR3 reads CASSWSYEQYF. For the CDR3, the DNA is TGTGCCAGCAGCTGGTCCTACGAGCAGTACTTC.

V and J are TRBV5-4 and TRBJ2-5, with 8 bases lining up with TRBD2. Germline V gene sequence: CDR1 SGHNT, CDR2 YYREEE (reference sequence). This CDR3 spans 15 amino acids. V was clipped by 5 bases and J by 5 bases; unmatched bases: 11. The CDR3 region is CASSWGSGRAETQYF. In DNA, the CDR3 is TGTGCCAGCAGTTGGGGGAGCGGGAGAGCCGAGACCCAGTACTTC.

The chain combines TRBV5-1 with TRBJ1-5; D unclear. The V gene's germline CDR1 is SGHRS and CDR2 YFSETQ. The CDR3 contains 16 residues. The V end lost 0 bases, the J end lost 0 bases, and 10 bases lay between the germline ends. The CDR3, as DNA: TGCGCCAGCAGCTTGGATCCGCTTTATAGCAATCAGCCCCAGCATTTT. Translated: CASSLDPLYSNQPQHF.

The chain couples TRBV5-1 to TRBJ2-3; TRBD1 might be the D (6 bases). The CDR3 sequence is 13 residues long. In germline, CDR1 is SGHRS, CDR2 YFSETQ. The ends were cut back, 2 bases at V and 5 bases at J, with 9 bases in the middle. In nucleotides, the CDR3 is TGCGCCAGCAGCTTCTCACAGGGAGATACGCAGTATTTT. It encodes CASSFSQGDTQYF. The full variable domain, rest sourced from reference TRBV5-1 and TRBJ2-3, is KAGVTQTPRYLIKTRGQQVTLSCSPISGHRSVSWYQQTPGQGLQFLFEYFSETQRNKGNFPGRFSGRQFSNSRSEMNVSTLELGDSALYLCASSFSQGDTQYFGPGTRLTVL.

This sequence joins TRBV4-2 and TRBJ1-1; D is perhaps TRBD1 (6 bases). This CDR3 spans 14 amino acids. Germline CDR1 and CDR2: LGHNA and YNFKEQ. The germline V and J ends were trimmed by 2 bases and 7 bases, with 14 bases remaining between them. CDR3 nucleotides: TGTGCCAGCAGCCAAAGTCTACAGGGCAATGAAGCTTTCTTT. Translated, it gives CASSQSLQGNEAFF.

A note on this clone: This could be a read error, since a much larger clone is one nucleotide away. The gene calls are TRBV4-3 and TRBJ2-7, with a weak D call TRBD1 (5 bases). Germline V gives CDR1 LGHNA, CDR2 YSLEER. The CDR3 has 16 amino acids. As DNA, the CDR3 is TGCGCCAGCGGCCAAGTCGGGTGGGGCGACCGCTACGAGCAGTACTTC. Its protein product is CASGQVGWGDRYEQYF.

V is TRBV5-8 and J is TRBJ2-7; TRBD2 aligns across 9 bases. The CDR3 sequence is 15 residues long. The germline V gene encodes CDR1 SGHTS and CDR2 YDEGEE. J lost 1 base, V lost 3 bases, and 5 bases had no gene match. The CDR3 here is CASSSRLAVSYEQYF. Here the CDR3 DNA reads TGTGCCAGCAGCTCGCGACTAGCGGTTTCCTACGAGCAGTACTTC.

The rearrangement joins TRBV6-4 to TRBJ1-1; weak D call: TRBD1 (6 bases). In germline, CDR1 is MRHNA, CDR2 SNTAGT. CDR3 length: 13 amino acids. Trimming shortened V by 8 bases and J by 7 bases, and 17 bases separated the two germline ends. In nucleotides, the CDR3 is TGTGCCAGCTACCAGGACAGAACCAATGAAGCTTTCTTT. Translating it yields CASYQDRTNEAFF.

The V and J genes are TRBV6-5 and TRBJ1-1; D is ambiguous. This CDR3 region has 15 residues. Deletions cut 0 bases from V and 5 bases from J, with 13 bases between. CDR1 MNHEY and CDR2 SVGAGI come from the germline V gene. The DNA of the CDR3 is TGTGCCAGCAGTTACTCTGGAGACTCGGGGACTGAAGCTTTCTTT. It encodes CASSYSGDSGTEAFF.

The chain is built from TRBV29-1 and TRBJ2-7; D gene ambiguous. The CDR3 is 14 residues long. Between the trimmed V and J ends, which lost 5 bases and 0 bases, there was a span of 14 bases. The germline gives CDR1 SQVTM, CDR2 ANQGSEA. CDR3 DNA sequence: TGCAGCGTTATATCATCTAAGAGCTCCTACGAGCAGTACTTC. Amino acids: CSVISSKSSYEQYF.

This clone appeared a few times. The chain carries TRBV5-6 and TRBJ1-5, with D tentatively TRBD1 (5 bases). The CDR3 sequence is 18 residues long. In germline, CDR1 is SGHDT, CDR2 YYEEEE. Trimming took off 4 bases at V and 4 bases at J, with 24 bases between the two ends. The DNA for the CDR3 is TGTGCCAGCAGCCAAGAGGGGACTCCCCGAGGGTGGAATCAGCCCCAGCATTTT. Its translation is CASSQEGTPRGWNQPQHF.

V usage is TRBV4-1 and J usage is TRBJ2-5, with D maybe TRBD2 (6 bases). This CDR3 spans 15 amino acids. Germline V lookup: CDR1 MGHRA, CDR2 YSYEKL. Trimming left V 0 bases short and J 5 bases short, with 13 bases between. The DNA for the CDR3 is TGCGCCAGCAGCCAAGAACGGGGGAGAGTCGAGACCCAGTACTTC. Its protein product is CASSQERGRVETQYF.

Concerning this clone itself: This likely reflects a read error, since a far larger clone is one base away. The chain employs TRBV5-1 and TRBJ2-5; 7 bases align to TRBD1. This CDR3 is 16 amino acids long. V dropped 0 bases and J dropped 7; count of bases not matched to a gene: 12. From germline, CDR1 is SGHRS and CDR2 YFSETQ. For the CDR3, the DNA is TGCGCCAGCAGCTTGGGTGGACAGGCAGGCGCGGGGACCCAGTACTTC. Translated, it gives CASSLGGQAGAGTQYF.

The J gene is TRBJ2-5, the V gene TRBV9, with a tentative D call TRBD1 (6 bases). Judging by the DNA end, TRBJ2-7 fits better; the J call may be wrong. The CDR3 runs to 15 residues. Germline V gene sequence: CDR1 SGDLS, CDR2 YYNGEE. The CDR3 sequence is CASSVDGQGPHEQYF. The CDR3 DNA reads as TGTGCCAGCAGCGTAGATGGGCAGGGGCCCCACGAGCAGTACTTC.